This TCR beta chain was captured in a study of Graves' ophthalmopathy and Graves' hyperthyroidism listed by TCRdb under 2018. A note on the overall study: Peripheral blood was collected at initial diagnosis, before any treatment. To tell Graves' ophthalmopathy apart from Graves' hyperthyroidism, and to predict which patients would progress to ophthalmopathy, the study relied on TCR beta repertoire signatures. In total, some 140 blood samples were TCR-sequenced: 40 to 45 ophthalmopathy, over 70 hyperthyroidism and some 17 hyperthyroidism-to-ophthalmopathy patients. A discovery set of 95 to 100 patients (43 ophthalmopathy, 55 to 65 stable hyperthyroidism) was enrolled to explore V-J signatures distinguishing ophthalmopathy from hyperthyroidism. For independent validation, a separate cohort was made up of roughly 19 hyperthyroidism patients plus 17 patients who later progressed from hyperthyroidism to ophthalmopathy. In more than five hyperthyroidism patients, T-cell repertoires of thyroid tissue and blood were compared. Following sample collection, hyperthyroidism patients were given methimazole at a starting dose of 30 mg daily, and ophthalmopathy patients were given high-dose intravenous methylprednisolone. For training and testing, the 100 or so patients in the discovery cohort were randomly divided in a 7:3 ratio. Overall study results and their limits: No statistical method was used to predetermine the sample size, and group allocation was not hidden from the investigators. The 13-signature model separated ophthalmopathy from stable hyperthyroidism with over 85% sensitivity and about 81% specificity in cross-validation, and 80%/75% in the test set. Most of the expanded thyroid clonotypes with a frequency above 0.001 were also detected in blood, and it was suggested that the thyroid immune response may be reflected by blood repertoires. In validation, the model predicted ophthalmopathy progression with 55% to 71% sensitivity and roughly 78% specificity; eleven to twelve predicted patients were CT-confirmed with GO in a median of roughly 6.8 months.

This clonotype was counted many times. Its antigen target is currently unknown. Qualities for individual bases were not recorded, and no much larger clone is one base off. The CDR3 covers 14 residues, taking in both the cysteine and the phenylalanine. The retained sequence is limited to the CDR3, 42 bases, with the frame set at the first base. V loses 2 bases, J loses 6 bases, and the germline ends lie 13 bases apart. Looking up the germline V gene yields CDR1 MGHRA and CDR2 YSYEKL. TCR beta CDR3 regions were amplified from RNA transcripts for repertoire sequencing. The first round of RT-PCR was done with HTBI primers and the Qiagen OneStep RT-PCR kit, and was followed by a second round of multiplex PCR, then size selection and purification. The libraries underwent paired-end sequencing with 100 bp reads on an Illumina HiSeq2000. Per the source publication's procedure: SOAPnuke was used for read processing, and reads with adapters, uncalled bases, a mean Phred below 15, or no exact constant-primer or identifier match were discarded. High-quality paired reads were merged with COPE v1.2.5. Clonotypes were defined as unique nucleotide sequences and were aligned to IMGT TRB V, D and J references using MiTCR v1.1. The analysis was limited to V-J combinations with a frequency above 0.0001, which together covered more than 99% of repertoires. For each V-J combination, a TCR clonal expansion and chaos score was defined as F50 clonal expansion divided by the chaos observed in the TCRdist matrix. Welch's t-statistics and random forest were used to narrow the features down to more than 10 V-J combinations, which were then fed into a naive Bayes classifier. The Morisita-Horn index was used to measure how similar the thyroid and blood repertoires were. The public reads were reprocessed in TCRdb via fastp at Q25 and MiXCR, keeping in-frame beta chains. Under each unique CDR3 protein, matching rows form one entry showing the most common genes and DNA. The V and J calls reflect TCRdb's pipeline rather than the authors' work. The table for this sample lists 400,000 to 500,000 distinct CDR3 sequences; more than 20% of them were counted only once. The ten largest clones add up to approximately 3% of the sample.

Hyperthyroidism was defined as stable when no progression to ophthalmopathy occurred within 18 months of follow-up. Patients with hyperthyroidism were aged 18 to 65 years, had been newly diagnosed, and had a disease duration of less than 2 months. Patients with other autoimmune diseases, uncontrolled infections, pregnancy or lactation were excluded. Diagnosis was based on clinical symptoms, serum thyroxine, TRAb, thyroid ultrasound and orbital computed tomography. Using Ficoll-Paque density gradient centrifugation, PBMCs were isolated from less than 13 ml of fresh peripheral blood. Total RNA was extracted using Trizol reagent, and RNA quality was checked on an Agilent 2100 Bioanalyzer.

The rearrangement joined TRBV4-1 to TRBJ1-2, with the identity of the D gene unclear. Sequencing input: peripheral blood. The clonotype originates from a woman between 18 and 29 years old with stable Graves' hyperthyroidism. Donor details come from another sample of the same person, matched by shared clones. The CDR3 region has the sequence CASSQLGLGNGYTF. The nucleotide sequence is given as TGCGCCAGCAGCCAATTGGGTCTGGGGAATGGCTACACCTTC.